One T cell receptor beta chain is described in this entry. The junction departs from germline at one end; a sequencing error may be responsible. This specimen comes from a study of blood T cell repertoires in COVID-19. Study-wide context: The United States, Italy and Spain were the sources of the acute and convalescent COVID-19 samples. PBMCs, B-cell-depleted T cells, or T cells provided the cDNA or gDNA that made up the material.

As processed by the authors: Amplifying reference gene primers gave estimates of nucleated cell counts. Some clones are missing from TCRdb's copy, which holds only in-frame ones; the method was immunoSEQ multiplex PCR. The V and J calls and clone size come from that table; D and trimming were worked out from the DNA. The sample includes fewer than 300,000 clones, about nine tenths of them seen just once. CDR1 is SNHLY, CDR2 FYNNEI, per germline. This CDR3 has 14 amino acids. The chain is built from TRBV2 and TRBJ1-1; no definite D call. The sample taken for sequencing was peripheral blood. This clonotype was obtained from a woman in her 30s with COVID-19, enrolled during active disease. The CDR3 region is CASSFEGLKTEAFF. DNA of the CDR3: TGTGCCAGCTCTTTTGAGGGTTTGAAGACTGAAGCTTTCTTT.